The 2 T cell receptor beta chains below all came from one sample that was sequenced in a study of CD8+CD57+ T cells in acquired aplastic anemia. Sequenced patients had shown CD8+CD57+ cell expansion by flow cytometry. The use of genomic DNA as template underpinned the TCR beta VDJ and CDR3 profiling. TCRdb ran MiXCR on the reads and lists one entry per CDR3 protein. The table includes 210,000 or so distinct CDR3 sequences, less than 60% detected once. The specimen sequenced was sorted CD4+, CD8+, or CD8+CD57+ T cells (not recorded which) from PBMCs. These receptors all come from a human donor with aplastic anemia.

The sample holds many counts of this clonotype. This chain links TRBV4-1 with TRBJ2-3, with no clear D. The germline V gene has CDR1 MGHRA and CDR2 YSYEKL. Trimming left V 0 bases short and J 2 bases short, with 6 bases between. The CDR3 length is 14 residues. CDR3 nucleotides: TGCGCCAGCAGCCAAGACTGGAACACAGATACGCAGTATTTT. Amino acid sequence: CASSQDWNTDTQYF.

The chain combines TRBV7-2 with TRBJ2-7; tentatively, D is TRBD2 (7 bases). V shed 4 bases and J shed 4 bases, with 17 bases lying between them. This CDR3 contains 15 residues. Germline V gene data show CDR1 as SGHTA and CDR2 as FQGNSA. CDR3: CASSSLAGAEYEQYF. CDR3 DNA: TGTGCCAGCAGCTCCCTCGCGGGGGCGGAATACGAGCAGTACTTC. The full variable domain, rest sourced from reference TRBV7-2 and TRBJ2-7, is GAGVSQSPSNKVTEKGKDVELRCDPISGHTALYWYRQSLGQGLEFLIYFQGNSAPDKSGLPSDRFSAERTGGSVSTLTIQRTQQEDSAVYLCASSSLAGAEYEQYFGPGTRLTVT.